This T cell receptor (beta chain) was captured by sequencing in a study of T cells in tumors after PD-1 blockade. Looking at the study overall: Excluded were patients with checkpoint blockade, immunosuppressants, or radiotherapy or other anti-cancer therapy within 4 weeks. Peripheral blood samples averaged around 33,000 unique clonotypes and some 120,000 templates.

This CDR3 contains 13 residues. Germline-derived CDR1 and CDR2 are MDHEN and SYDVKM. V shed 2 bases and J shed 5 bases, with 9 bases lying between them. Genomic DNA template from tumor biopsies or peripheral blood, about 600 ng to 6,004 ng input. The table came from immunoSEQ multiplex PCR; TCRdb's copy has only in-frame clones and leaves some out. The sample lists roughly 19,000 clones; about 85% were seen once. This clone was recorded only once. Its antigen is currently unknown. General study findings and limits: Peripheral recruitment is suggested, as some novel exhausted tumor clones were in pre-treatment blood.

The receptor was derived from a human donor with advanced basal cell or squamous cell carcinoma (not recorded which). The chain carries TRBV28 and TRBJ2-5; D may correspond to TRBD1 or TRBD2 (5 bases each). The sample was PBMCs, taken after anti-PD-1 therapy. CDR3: CASSLIGEETQYF. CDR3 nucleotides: TGTGCCAGCAGTTTAATAGGGGAGGAGACCCAGTACTTC.